The 24 T cell receptor beta chains in this list originate from one sample, sequenced in a study of blood T cell repertoires in COVID-19. Profiling relied on immunoSEQ multiplex PCR, and the TCRdb table lists in-frame clones only, not all of them. The data show some 210,000 clones, about 88% seen once. Sequencing was done on a sample of peripheral blood. The source of these receptors is a woman aged 40-49 years who had recovered from COVID-19.

This clone was detected only once. V and J are TRBV6-1 and TRBJ2-7; maybe TRBD2 (6 bases). V lost 2 bases to trimming and J lost 0 bases, with 14 bases between them. The germline V gene encodes CDR1 MNHNS and CDR2 SASEGT. The CDR3 sequence is 16 residues long. This CDR3 is CASSEWAGRSSYEQYF. Written as DNA, the CDR3 is TGTGCCAGCAGTGAATGGGCGGGACGGAGCTCCTACGAGCAGTACTTC.

The genes are TRBV12-3 or TRBV12-4 and TRBJ1-1; D is ambiguous. This CDR3 spans 12 amino acids. V lost 3 bases to trimming and J lost 5 bases, with 7 bases between them. The CDR3 spells CASSFEGTEAFF. The CDR3 DNA follows: TGTGCCAGCAGTTTTGAGGGAACTGAAGCTTTCTTT.

V is TRBV12-2 and J is TRBJ2-1; the DNA was not used to check the table's D call, TRBD2. TRBV12-2 is a known pseudogene. The CDR3 contains 17 residues. CDR3 loop: CASRPRGSGRVYNEQFF. The DNA for the CDR3 is TGTGCAAGTCGCCCTCGGGGGAGCGGGAGGGTGTACAATGAGCAGTTCTTC.

This clone appeared a single time. The chain has TRBV2 and TRBJ2-7; 11 nucleotides align to TRBD1. The J segment lost 0 bases and the V segment lost 7 bases, leaving 5 bases of the junction unmatched. Germline CDR1 reads SNHLY; CDR2 reads FYNNEI. CDR3 length: 15 residues. The CDR3 DNA is TGTGCCAGCATTGCTGGGACAGGGGGCTCCTACGAGCAGTACTTC. This gives the protein CASIAGTGGSYEQYF. The full variable domain, with the rest looked up from reference TRBV2 and TRBJ2-7, is EPEVTQTPSHQVTQMGQEVILRCVPISNHLYFYWYRQILGQKVEFLVSFYNNEISEKSEIFDDQFSVERPDGSNFTLKIRSTKLEDSAMYFCASIAGTGGSYEQYFGPGTRLTVT.

The V and J genes are TRBV12-3 or TRBV12-4 and TRBJ2-7; D call uncertain. CDR3 length: 12 amino acids. The V end lost 6 bases, the J end lost 0 bases, and 6 bases lay between the germline ends. The CDR3 sequence: CASSLFSYEQYF. DNA for the CDR3: TGTGCCAGCAGCCTCTTCTCCTACGAGCAGTACTTC.

This clone was detected only a few times. At one boundary the junction diverges from the germline segment, which might be a read error. This rearrangement joins TRBV30 to TRBJ2-7; maybe TRBD1 (6 bases). There are 10 residues in the CDR3. The V gene's germline CDR1 is GTSNPN and CDR2 SVGIG (reference sequence). CDR3 in DNA: TGTGCCTGGAGCCACAGGGACCTAATCTTC. Protein product: CAWSHRDLIF. The full variable domain, rest sourced from reference TRBV30 and TRBJ2-7, is SQTIHQWPATLVQPVGSPLSLECTVEGTSNPNLYWYRQAAGRGLQLLFYSVGIGQISSEVPQNLSASRPQDRQFILSSKKLLLSDSGFYLCAWSHRDLIFGPGTRLTVT.

This clone is a singleton in its sample. V gene TRBV29-1 combines with J gene TRBJ2-6; perhaps TRBD1 as D (5 bases). From germline, CDR1 is SQVTM and CDR2 ANQGSEA. The CDR3 runs 15 residues. V dropped 4 bases and J dropped 1 base, with 11 bases sitting between them. CDR3 nucleotides: TGCAGCGTTGGGGGCCAGCGATCTGGGGCCAACGTCCTGACTTTC. Protein: CSVGGQRSGANVLTF.

The chain combines TRBV29-1 with TRBJ1-3; 7 bases align to TRBD1. V lost 6 bases, J lost 2 bases, and 4 bases stayed unmatched. This CDR3 has 13 residues. The germline V gene has CDR1 SQVTM and CDR2 ANQGSEA. The CDR3 region is CSVGGTAGNTIYF. In DNA form, the CDR3 reads TGCAGCGTAGGAGGGACAGCTGGAAACACCATATATTTT.

The J gene is TRBJ1-1, the V gene TRBV18; 8 positions agree with TRBD1. CDR3 size: 14 residues. V was clipped by 4 bases and J by 1 base; unmatched bases: 2. Looked up from germline, CDR1 is KGHSH and CDR2 is LQKENI. The CDR3 DNA is TGTGCCAGCTCACAAGGACAGGGGAACACTGAAGCTTTCTTT. This encodes CASSQGQGNTEAFF.

The chain has TRBV11-2 and TRBJ1-1; tentative D call: TRBD1 (6 bases). V was pared by 1 base and J by 3 bases, with 12 bases between. This CDR3 contains 15 residues. Germline V gene data show CDR1 as SGHAT and CDR2 as FQNNGV. DNA of the CDR3: TGTGCCAGCAGCTTAGTCACAGGGTGGGACACTGAAGCTTTCTTT. Translated: CASSLVTGWDTEAFF.

The J gene is TRBJ2-7, the V gene TRBV11-3; 11 nucleotides align to TRBD2. This CDR3 region has 14 residues. The V and J ends lost 5 bases and 7 bases, in that order; junction bases with no gene match: 7. Germline-derived CDR1 and CDR2 are SGHNT and YENEEA. The DNA of the CDR3 is TGTGCCAGCAGCCCACTAGCGGGAGTCGGTGAGCAGTACTTC. It specifies CASSPLAGVGEQYF.

The V call is TRBV30, the J call TRBJ2-2, with D uncertain. The CDR3 has 13 amino acids. Germline-derived CDR1 and CDR2 are GTSNPN and SVGIG (reference sequence). V shed 4 bases and J shed 1 base, with 7 bases lying between them. The CDR3 protein is CAWNGLNTGELFF. In DNA form, the CDR3 reads TGTGCCTGGAATGGCTTGAACACCGGGGAGCTGTTTTTT.

V is TRBV30 and J is TRBJ2-1; 9 bases are shared with TRBD2. CDR1 GTSNPN and CDR2 SVGIG come from the germline V gene (reference sequence). The length of the CDR3 is 14 residues. Trimming removed 4 bases from V and 6 bases from J; junction bases left unmatched: 7. The CDR3 protein is CAWIGTSRANEQFF. CDR3 DNA: TGTGCCTGGATCGGGACTAGCAGGGCCAATGAGCAGTTCTTC.

This sequence joins TRBV30 and TRBJ2-7; 9 bases agree with TRBD2. Germline lookup yields CDR1 GTSNPN and CDR2 SVGIG (reference sequence). The J segment lost 1 base and the V segment lost 4 bases, leaving 11 bases of the junction unmatched. This CDR3 region has 16 residues. CDR3 nucleotide sequence: TGTGCCTGGACCCGCACGACTAGCGGCCTTTCCTACGAGCAGTACTTC. As protein: CAWTRTTSGLSYEQYF.

The chain employs TRBV29-1 and TRBJ2-1; 11 bases line up with TRBD2. V dropped 5 bases and J dropped 6; count of bases not matched to a gene: 0. This CDR3 has 12 residues. Germline lookup yields CDR1 SQVTM and CDR2 ANQGSEA. CDR3 nucleotides: TGCAGCGTTACTAGCGGGAGCAATGAGCAGTTCTTC. Translation: CSVTSGSNEQFF.

The J gene is TRBJ1-1, the V gene TRBV7-9, with D tentatively TRBD1 (6 bases). Trimming took 1 base from V and 5 from J, leaving 14 bases between them. The germline gives CDR1 SEHNR, CDR2 FQNEAQ (reference sequence). The CDR3 extends over 15 amino acids. DNA for the CDR3: TGTGCCAGCAGCTTAGGAACAGGGATTTCTACTGAAGCTTTCTTT. Protein: CASSLGTGISTEAFF.

The chain uses TRBV5-1 and TRBJ2-5; TRBD2 aligns across 7 bases. Germline V lookup: CDR1 SGHRS, CDR2 YFSETQ. The J segment lost 4 bases and the V segment lost 5 bases, leaving 11 bases of the junction unmatched. CDR3 length equals 15 residues. CDR3 sequence (DNA): TGCGCCAGCAGTTCCCTGGGCGGGAGTTCAGAGACCCAGTACTTC. This encodes CASSSLGGSSETQYF.

The V and J genes are TRBV28 and TRBJ2-7, with 9 bases matching TRBD2. CDR1 and CDR2 from the germline V gene are MDHEN and SYDVKM. Trimming removed 8 bases from V and 2 bases from J; junction bases left unmatched: 13. This CDR3 spans 16 amino acids. CDR3 in amino acids: CASGTVLTSGPYEQYF. DNA for the CDR3: TGTGCCAGCGGGACAGTTCTAACTAGCGGGCCCTACGAGCAGTACTTC.

The CDR3 bases are TGTGCCAGCCGAGACAGTATGAATTCACCCCTCCACTTT. It specifies CASRDSMNSPLHF. The gene calls are TRBV28 and TRBJ1-6, with TRBD1 as a possible D gene (5 bases). CDR3 length: 13 residues. Trimming removed 8 bases from V and 7 bases from J, with 12 bases in between. Looked up from germline, CDR1 is MDHEN and CDR2 is SYDVKM.

The rearrangement links TRBV27 to TRBJ2-1; D gene unclear. Germline values: CDR1 MNHEY, CDR2 SMNVEV (reference sequence). V was pared by 5 bases and J by 9 bases, with 14 bases between. The CDR3 has 13 amino acids. The CDR3 sequence is CASSPTFAGEQFF. CDR3 DNA: TGTGCCAGCAGTCCCACCTTCGCCGGTGAGCAGTTCTTC.

The rearrangement joins TRBV7-9 to TRBJ1-1; a weak D match, TRBD1 (6 bases). The CDR3 has 14 amino acids. The germline CDR1 and CDR2 sequences are SEHNR and FQNEAQ (reference sequence). The ends were cut back, 5 bases at V and 0 bases at J, with 10 bases in the middle. The CDR3: CASSRDTLNTEAFF. The CDR3 DNA reads as TGTGCCAGCAGCCGGGACACTTTGAACACTGAAGCTTTCTTT.

J is TRBJ1-1 and V is TRBV10-3, with a tentative D call TRBD1 (6 bases). Trimming pared 10 bases from V and 3 bases from J, leaving 12 bases between. CDR1 and CDR2 (germline): ENHRY, SYGVKD. The CDR3 loop spans 12 amino acids. CDR3 DNA sequence: TGTGCCACAGGGGCGCAGGACACTGAAGCTTTCTTT. This gives the protein CATGAQDTEAFF.

The chain carries TRBV5-1 and TRBJ2-1, with TRBD2 identical over 9 bases. The CDR3 contains 17 residues. Germline loops: CDR1 SGHRS, CDR2 YFSETQ. The trim removed 0 bases at V and 4 bases at J, leaving 8 bases unmatched. CDR3 sequence (DNA): TGCGCCAGCAGCTTGGTGGCAGGGACTAGCCCTTACAATGAGCAGTTCTTC. This translates into CASSLVAGTSPYNEQFF. Looking up the rest from reference TRBV5-1 and TRBJ2-1 gives the full variable domain: KAGVTQTPRYLIKTRGQQVTLSCSPISGHRSVSWYQQTPGQGLQFLFEYFSETQRNKGNFPGRFSGRQFSNSRSEMNVSTLELGDSALYLCASSLVAGTSPYNEQFFGPGTRLTVL.

The gene calls are TRBV2 and TRBJ2-7; maybe TRBD1 (7 bases). The V gene's germline CDR1 is SNHLY and CDR2 FYNNEI. This CDR3 is built from 14 residues. Trimming pared 6 bases from V and 2 bases from J, leaving 14 bases between. The CDR3 region is CASSPTGRPYEQYF. DNA for the CDR3: TGTGCCAGCAGCCCGACAGGGAGGCCCTACGAGCAGTACTTC.